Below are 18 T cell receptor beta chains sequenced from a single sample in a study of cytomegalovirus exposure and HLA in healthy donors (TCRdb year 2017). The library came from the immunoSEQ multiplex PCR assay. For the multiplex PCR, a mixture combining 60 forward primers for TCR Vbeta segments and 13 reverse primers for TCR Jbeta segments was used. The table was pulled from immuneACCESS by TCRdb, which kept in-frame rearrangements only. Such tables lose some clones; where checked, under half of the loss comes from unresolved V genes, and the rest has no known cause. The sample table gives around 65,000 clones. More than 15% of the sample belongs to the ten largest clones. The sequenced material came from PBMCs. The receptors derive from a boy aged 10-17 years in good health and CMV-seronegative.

The CDR3 region has the DNA TGTGCCAGCACCGAAACGGGGGAGACCCAGTACTTC. Its protein is CASTETGETQYF. This chain uses TRBV2 with TRBJ2-5; possible D gene TRBD2, 5 bases. The CDR3 spans 12 residues. Germline CDR1 is SNHLY and CDR2 is FYNNEI. V lost 7 bases, J lost 5 bases, and 11 bases lay in between.

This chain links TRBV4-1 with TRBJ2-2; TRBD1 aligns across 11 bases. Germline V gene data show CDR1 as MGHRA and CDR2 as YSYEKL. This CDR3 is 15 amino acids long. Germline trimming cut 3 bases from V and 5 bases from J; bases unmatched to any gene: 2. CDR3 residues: CASSHRDRGTGELFF. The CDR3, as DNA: TGCGCCAGCAGCCACCGGGACAGGGGGACCGGGGAGCTGTTTTTT.

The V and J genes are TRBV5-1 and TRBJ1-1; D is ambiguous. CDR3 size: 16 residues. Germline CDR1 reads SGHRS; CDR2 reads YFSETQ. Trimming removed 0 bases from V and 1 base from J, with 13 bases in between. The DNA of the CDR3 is TGCGCCAGCAGCTTGGGGCGGAGCTCGGAGAACACTGAAGCTTTCTTT. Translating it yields CASSLGRSSENTEAFF. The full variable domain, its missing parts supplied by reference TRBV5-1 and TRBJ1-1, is KAGVTQTPRYLIKTRGQQVTLSCSPISGHRSVSWYQQTPGQGLQFLFEYFSETQRNKGNFPGRFSGRQFSNSRSEMNVSTLELGDSALYLCASSLGRSSENTEAFFGQGTRLTVV.

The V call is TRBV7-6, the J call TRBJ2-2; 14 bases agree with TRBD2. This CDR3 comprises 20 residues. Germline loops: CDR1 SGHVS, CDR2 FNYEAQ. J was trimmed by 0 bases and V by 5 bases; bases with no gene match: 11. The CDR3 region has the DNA TGTGCCAGCAGCCCCACCCCCGGGACTAGCGGGGGAGCGAACACCGGGGAGCTGTTTTTT. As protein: CASSPTPGTSGGANTGELFF.

The CDR3 nucleotides read TGTGCCAGCAGCTCCCTAGGATCCTTAGGCGGCTACACCTTC. Its translation is CASSSLGSLGGYTF. This sequence joins TRBV9 and TRBJ1-2; D ambiguous. Germline CDR1 and CDR2: SGDLS and YYNGEE. This CDR3 spans 14 amino acids. V lost 4 bases, J lost 8 bases, and 18 bases lay in between. The entire variable domain, with the rest obtained from reference TRBV9 and TRBJ1-2, is as follows: DSGVTQTPKHLITATGQRVTLRCSPRSGDLSVYWYQQSLDQGLQFLIQYYNGEERAKGNILERFSAQQFPDLHSELNLSSLELGDSALYFCASSSLGSLGGYTFGSGTRLTVV.

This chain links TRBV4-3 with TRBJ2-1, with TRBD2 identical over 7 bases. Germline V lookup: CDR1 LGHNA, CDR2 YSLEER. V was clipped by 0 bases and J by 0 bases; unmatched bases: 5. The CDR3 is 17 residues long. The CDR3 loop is CASSQELASSSYNEQFF. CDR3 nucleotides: TGCGCCAGCAGCCAAGAACTAGCGTCTAGCTCCTACAATGAGCAGTTCTTC.

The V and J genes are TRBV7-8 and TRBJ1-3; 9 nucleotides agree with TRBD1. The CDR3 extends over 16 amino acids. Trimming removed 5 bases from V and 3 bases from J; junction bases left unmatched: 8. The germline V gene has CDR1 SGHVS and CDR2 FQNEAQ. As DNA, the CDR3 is TGTGCCAGCAGCCCCCACAGGGGGCTATATGGAAACACCATATATTTT. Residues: CASSPHRGLYGNTIYF.

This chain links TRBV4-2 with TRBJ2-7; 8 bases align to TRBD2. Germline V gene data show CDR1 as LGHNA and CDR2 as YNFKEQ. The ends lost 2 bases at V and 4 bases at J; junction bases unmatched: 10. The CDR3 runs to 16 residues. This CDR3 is CASSQPSGSAGYEQYF. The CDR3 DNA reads TGTGCCAGCAGCCAACCGAGCGGGAGCGCGGGATACGAGCAGTACTTC.

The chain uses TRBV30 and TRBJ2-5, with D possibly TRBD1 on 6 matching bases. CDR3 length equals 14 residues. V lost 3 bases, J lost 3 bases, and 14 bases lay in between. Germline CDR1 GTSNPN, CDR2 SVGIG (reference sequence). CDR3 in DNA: TGTGCCTGGAGGGCTCAGGGGTTAAAAGAGACCCAGTACTTC. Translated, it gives CAWRAQGLKETQYF.

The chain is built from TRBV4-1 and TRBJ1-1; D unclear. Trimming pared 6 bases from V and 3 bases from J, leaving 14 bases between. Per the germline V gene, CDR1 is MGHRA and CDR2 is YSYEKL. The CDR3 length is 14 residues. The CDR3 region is CASSHDGVDTEAFF. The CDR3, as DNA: TGCGCCAGCAGTCACGACGGGGTTGACACTGAAGCTTTCTTT.

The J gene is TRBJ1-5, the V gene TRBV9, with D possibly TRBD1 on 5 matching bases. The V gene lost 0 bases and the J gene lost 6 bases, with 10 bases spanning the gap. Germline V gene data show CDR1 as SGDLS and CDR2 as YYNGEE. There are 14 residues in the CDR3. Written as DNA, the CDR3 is TGTGCCAGCAGCGTAGCGTCGGGGGGTCAGCCCCAGCATTTT. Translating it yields CASSVASGGQPQHF. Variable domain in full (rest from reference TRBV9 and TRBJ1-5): DSGVTQTPKHLITATGQRVTLRCSPRSGDLSVYWYQQSLDQGLQFLIQYYNGEERAKGNILERFSAQQFPDLHSELNLSSLELGDSALYFCASSVASGGQPQHFGDGTRLSIL.

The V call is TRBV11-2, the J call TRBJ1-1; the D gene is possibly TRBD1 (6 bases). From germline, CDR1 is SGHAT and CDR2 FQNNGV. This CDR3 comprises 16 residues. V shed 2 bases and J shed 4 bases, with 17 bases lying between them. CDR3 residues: CASSLNGAGVGTEAFF. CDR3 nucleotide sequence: TGTGCCAGCAGCTTAAATGGGGCAGGGGTGGGCACTGAAGCTTTCTTT.

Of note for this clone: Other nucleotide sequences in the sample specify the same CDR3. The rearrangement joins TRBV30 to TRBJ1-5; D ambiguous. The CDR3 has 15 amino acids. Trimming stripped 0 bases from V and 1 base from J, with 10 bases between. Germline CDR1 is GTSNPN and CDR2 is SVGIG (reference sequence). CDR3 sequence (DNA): TGTGCCTGGAGTGTAGACATTAGAAGCAATCAGCCCCAGCATTTT. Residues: CAWSVDIRSNQPQHF.

Here the CDR3 DNA reads TGTGCCAGCAGCGTCACTACGACAGGGGCTAACTATGGCTACACCTTC. Translation: CASSVTTTGANYGYTF. V and J are TRBV9 and TRBJ1-2, with 8 bases aligning to TRBD1. CDR3 length: 16 amino acids. V dropped 2 bases and J dropped 0; count of bases not matched to a gene: 6. CDR1 is SGDLS, CDR2 YYNGEE, per germline.

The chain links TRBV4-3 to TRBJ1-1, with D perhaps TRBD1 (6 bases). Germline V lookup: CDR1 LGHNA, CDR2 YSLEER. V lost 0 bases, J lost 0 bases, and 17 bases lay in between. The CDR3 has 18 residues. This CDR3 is CASSQDAGRGTMNTEAFF. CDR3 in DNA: TGCGCCAGCAGCCAAGATGCAGGGAGGGGGACGATGAACACTGAAGCTTTCTTT.

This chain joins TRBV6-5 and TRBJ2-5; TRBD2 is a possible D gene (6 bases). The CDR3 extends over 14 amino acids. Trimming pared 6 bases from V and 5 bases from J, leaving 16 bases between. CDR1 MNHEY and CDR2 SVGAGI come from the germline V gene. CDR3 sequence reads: CASRRGLTGETQYF. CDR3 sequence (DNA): TGTGCCAGCAGGCGAGGACTAACGGGGGAGACCCAGTACTTC.

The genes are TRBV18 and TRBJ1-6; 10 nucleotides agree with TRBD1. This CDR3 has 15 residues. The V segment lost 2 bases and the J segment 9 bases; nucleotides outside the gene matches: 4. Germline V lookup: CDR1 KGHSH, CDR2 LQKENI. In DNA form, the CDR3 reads TGTGCCAGCTCACCATTGGGACAGGGGAGTTCACCCCTCCACTTT. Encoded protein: CASSPLGQGSSPLHF. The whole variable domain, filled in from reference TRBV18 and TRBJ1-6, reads NAGVMQNPRHLVRRRGQEARLRCSPMKGHSHVYWYRQLPEEGLKFMVYLQKENIIDESGMPKERFSAEFPKEGPSILRIQQVVRGDSAAYFCASSPLGQGSSPLHFGNGTRLTVT.

The CDR3 loop reads CSVDEGAGSYNEQFF. The CDR3, as DNA: TGCAGCGTTGACGAGGGCGCTGGCTCCTACAATGAGCAGTTCTTC. This sequence joins TRBV29-1 and TRBJ2-1; the D gene is possibly TRBD2 (5 bases). CDR1 SQVTM and CDR2 ANQGSEA come from the germline V gene. The CDR3 is 15 amino acids. The ends were cut back, 3 bases at V and 0 bases at J, with 12 bases in the middle.